This T cell receptor beta chain stems from a study of beta chain features in type 1 diabetes. This clone was picked up a small number of times. Trimming cost V 5 bases and J 8 bases, with 10 bases left between them. The CDR3 spans 12 residues. Germline CDR1 SGHNT, CDR2 YENEEA. Isolated RNA was reverse transcribed in full, so expressed TCRB transcripts were sequenced. Clones were read by immunoSEQ multiplex PCR, and TCRdb kept only the in-frame ones, dropping some. The table lists a few hundred thousand clones, about 30% of them singletons, with under 4.5% in the top ten. Sequenced input: central memory CD4+ T cells from blood. The J gene is TRBJ2-1, the V gene TRBV11-3, with D uncertain. This receptor was identified in a young man in good health. CDR3 sequence (DNA): TGTGCCAGCAGCGCTAAGGAAGATGAGCAGTTCTTC. Protein sequence: CASSAKEDEQFF.